This entry concerns a single TCR beta chain. This record comes from a study of shared clonotypes between healthy human individuals. Losses at the gene ends were 4 bases for V and 7 bases for J; bases not matched to a gene: 14. This CDR3 is built from 16 residues. Germline assignment: CDR1 SGDLS and CDR2 YYNGEE. The protocol was immunoSEQ multiplex PCR, while the TCRdb copy is restricted to in-frame clones and leaves out a portion. This sample has about 1.1 million clones; approximately 75% occur once, and the top ten carry roughly 0.9%. This TCR was sampled from a man aged 18-30 years in good health. Some clones in this sample may be carry-over from other donors' samples. The rearrangement links TRBV9 to TRBJ2-7; 10 nucleotides match TRBD1. Sequenced input: memory CD4+ T cells from PBMCs. The subset denotes: CD45RA-negative fraction. This CDR3 reads CASSPRGDRGSGEQYF. The CDR3 coding sequence is TGTGCCAGCAGCCCCCGGGGGGACAGGGGATCGGGGGAGCAGTACTTC. The whole variable domain, remainder taken from reference TRBV9 and TRBJ2-7, is DSGVTQTPKHLITATGQRVTLRCSPRSGDLSVYWYQQSLDQGLQFLIQYYNGEERAKGNILERFSAQQFPDLHSELNLSSLELGDSALYFCASSPRGDRGSGEQYFGPGTRLTVT.